These T cell receptor beta chains were read from a single sample in a study of T-cell memory formation after mild COVID-19. MiXCR, applied by TCRdb to the 5' RACE reads, yields one record per CDR3 protein. Here the sample spans about half a million distinct CDR3 sequences, 18% being singletons. The sequencing input was PBMCs or a T cell subset sorted from them (not recorded which). These receptors originate from an adult woman who had mild COVID-19 (a few samples of this study predate the infection). Cell type and time point are not known. CDR3s include the opening cysteine and the closing phenylalanine or tryptophan. The order of the fields is J gene, D gene, V gene, clone size, CDR3 DNA, CDR3 protein. D genes are given only for firm matches. Expanded clones are given a class, and other clones once, few, many or no size at all.

>TRBJ2-5|TRBD1|TRBV5-4|once
TGTGCCAGCAGTTATCCTCCGGGACAGGGAATCCAAGAGACCCAGTACTTC
CASSYPPGQGIQETQYF
>TRBJ2-7|-|TRBV5-1|-
TGCGCCAGCAGCCCGGAGGGGGGGACTACCTACGAGCAGTACTTC
CASSPEGGTTYEQYF
>TRBJ1-1|-|TRBV3-1|-
TGTGCCAGCAGCCAAGAACTCCCAGGAGCTAACACTGAAGCTTTCTTT
CASSQELPGANTEAFF
>TRBJ2-1|-|TRBV5-4|once
TGTGCCAGCAACCTCAGAGGGGGATATGAGCAGTTCTTC
CASNLRGGYEQFF
>TRBJ2-3|TRBD2|TRBV4-1|-
TGCGCCAGCAGCCACCCTGGAGTAGCGGGAGTGAAAGATACGCAGTATTTT
CASSHPGVAGVKDTQYF
>TRBJ1-1|-|TRBV7-2|many
TGTGCCAGCAGCACAGAGTCAAGCACTGAAGCTTTCTTT
CASSTESSTEAFF
>TRBJ2-7|-|TRBV4-1|-
TGCGCCAGCAGCCAAGTTCGGGTCAGGGGATTCGGCGAGCAGTACTTC
CASSQVRVRGFGEQYF
>TRBJ2-7|-|TRBV6-2/TRBV6-3|-
TGTGCCAGCAGCCTTGCGAGTTCGGGGAACTACGAGCAGTACTTC
CASSLASSGNYEQYF
>TRBJ2-1|TRBD2|TRBV9|-
TGTGCCAGCAGCGTAGGGTCTAGCGGGGGGGCTCCGCGTGGCTCCTACAATGAGCAGTTCTTC
CASSVGSSGGAPRGSYNEQFF
>TRBJ1-5|-|TRBV12-3/TRBV12-4|few
TGTGCCAGCAGCCGGACAGCTGGCCGGGCCCAGCATTTT
CASSRTAGRAQHF
>TRBJ2-7|-|TRBV5-6|few
TGTGCCAGCAGCTTGAAAAGGACAGCCTACGAGCAGTACTTC
CASSLKRTAYEQYF
>TRBJ2-1|-|TRBV3-1|few
TGTGCCAGCAGCCAAGATGTCGGCGGGATTGATGAGCAGTTCTTC
CASSQDVGGIDEQFF
>TRBJ2-7|-|TRBV12-3/TRBV12-4|many
TGTGCCAGCAGTAACGGAGAGTACTACGAGCAGTACTTC
CASSNGEYYEQYF
>TRBJ2-1|-|TRBV7-8|-
TGTGCCAGCAACCCGATCCCCGCTAGAGTCTACAATGAGCAGTTCTTC
CASNPIPARVYNEQFF
>TRBJ2-7|TRBD1|TRBV18|many
TGTGCCAGCTCACCCCGGGACAGGGCCTACGAGCAGTACTTC
CASSPRDRAYEQYF
>TRBJ2-1|-|TRBV20-1|few
TGCAGTGCTAAACGGGGTAACTACTACAATGAGCAGTTCTTC
CSAKRGNYYNEQFF
>TRBJ2-7|TRBD2|TRBV28|many
TGTGCCAGCAGTCACAGAAGCGGGAGTCTGGGTGAGCAGTACTTC
CASSHRSGSLGEQYF
>TRBJ2-7|TRBD1|TRBV4-3|-
TGCGCCAGCAGCCATGACAGGGGCAACTACGAGCAGTACTTC
CASSHDRGNYEQYF
>TRBJ2-7|-|TRBV6-5|few
TGTGCCAGCAGTTACGGACATGCCTACGAGCAGTACTTC
CASSYGHAYEQYF
>TRBJ2-5|TRBD2|TRBV9|-
TGTGCCAGCAGTTTTTCTGGGACTAGCGGGGGGGAGACCCAGTACTTC
CASSFSGTSGGETQYF
>TRBJ2-3|-|TRBV4-2|many
TGTGCCAGCAGCCAAGATTTTGGGGGGCCGAGAACAGATACGCAGTATTTT
CASSQDFGGPRTDTQYF
>TRBJ1-5|TRBD1|TRBV18|-
TGTGCCAGCTCACTGGACAGGGAGCTTTGGCCCCAGCATTTT
CASSLDRELWPQHF
>TRBJ2-1|-|TRBV6-5|-
TGTGCCAGCAACTCGGACGGAGACAATGAGCAGTTCTTC
CASNSDGDNEQFF
>TRBJ2-2|-|TRBV10-2|few
TGCGCCAGCAGTGAGACGCCCAGAAACACCGGGGAGCTGTTTTTT
CASSETPRNTGELFF
>TRBJ2-7|-|TRBV2|-
TGTGCCAGCAGTGAGGGAGGACAGCTCTACTACGAGCAGTACTTC
CASSEGGQLYYEQYF
>TRBJ2-7|-|TRBV7-3|few
TGTGCCAGCAGCTTGTCAGGGGGGGACTACGAGCAGTACTTC
CASSLSGGDYEQYF
>TRBJ2-5|TRBD2|TRBV7-8|-
TGTGCCAGCAGCTTTCAGCGGGGGCCACAAGAGACCCAGTACTTC
CASSFQRGPQETQYF
>TRBJ2-3|-|TRBV9|few
TGTGCCAGCAGCGTCATACAGGAGGGCACAGATACGCAGTATTTT
CASSVIQEGTDTQYF
>TRBJ1-2|-|TRBV20-1|-
TGCAGTGCCCTAGAGATAGGTACAGGGTATGGCTACACCTTC
CSALEIGTGYGYTF
>TRBJ2-1|-|TRBV18|-
TGTGCCAGCTCACCTAGGTTGGGGGAGGCCTACAATGAGCAGTTCTTC
CASSPRLGEAYNEQFF
>TRBJ2-7|-|TRBV10-3|-
TGTGCCACGGAAGGACAGCAGGCCTACGAGCAGTACTTC
CATEGQQAYEQYF
>TRBJ2-1|TRBD2|TRBV5-1|-
TGCGCCAGCAGCTTAAGGAAGACTAGCGGGGGAGAGTACAATGAGCAGTTCTTC
CASSLRKTSGGEYNEQFF
>TRBJ1-1|-|TRBV6-2/TRBV6-3|-
TGTGCCAGCAGTTACTCCCCACTCCGGGGCGGGACTGAAGCTTTCTTT
CASSYSPLRGGTEAFF
>TRBJ2-7|-|TRBV7-6|few
TGTGCCAGCAGCTTAGAGGCAGCAGGCTACGAGCAGTACTTC
CASSLEAAGYEQYF
>TRBJ2-1|TRBD2|TRBV20-1|many
TGCAGTGCTAGTCCTCCCGGGACTAGCGGGGGGGCCAGGGACAATGAGCAGTTCTTC
CSASPPGTSGGARDNEQFF
>TRBJ1-1|-|TRBV12-3/TRBV12-4|many
TGTGCCAGCAGTTATACAGGGAACACTGAAGCTTTCTTT
CASSYTGNTEAFF
>TRBJ1-5|-|TRBV24-1|few
TGTGCCACCAGTGACTCAGGGAACCCGCTCAATCAGCCCCAGCATTTT
CATSDSGNPLNQPQHF
>TRBJ2-1|TRBD2|TRBV5-1|-
TGCGCCAGCAGTCGGGTGGGAACTAGCGGGAGTTCGAATGAGCAGTTCTTC
CASSRVGTSGSSNEQFF
>TRBJ1-1|-|TRBV27|-
TGTGCCAGCAGTTTATCGCCAGCGATCTCCATGAAGTACGGGAACACTGAAGCTTTCTTT
CASSLSPAISMKYGNTEAFF
>TRBJ2-3|TRBD2|TRBV7-8|-
TGTGCCAGCAGCTTAATTTGGACTAGCGGGACAGATACGCAGTATTTT
CASSLIWTSGTDTQYF
>TRBJ2-1|-|TRBV27|few
TGTGCCAGCAGTTTATCTCTGATGCACTCCTACAATGAGCAGTTCTTC
CASSLSLMHSYNEQFF
>TRBJ2-1|TRBD2|TRBV10-1|-
TGCGCCAGCAGCTCCCTAGCGGGGGGAATGAATGAGCAGTTCTTC
CASSSLAGGMNEQFF
>TRBJ2-2|-|TRBV28|-
TGTGCCAGCAGTGAGGCCCGCACCGGGGAGCTGTTTTTT
CASSEARTGELFF
>TRBJ1-5|-|TRBV7-8|-
TGTGCCAGCAGCCTTAGGACAGTTGGCAATCAGCCCCAGCATTTT
CASSLRTVGNQPQHF